One and the same sample provided the 15 T cell receptor beta chains below, sequenced in a study of T cell responses to AZD1222 COVID-19 vaccine. Generated by immunoSEQ multiplex PCR, the TCRdb table keeps only in-frame clones and is missing some. The sample includes some 130,000 clones, over 85% of them seen just once. This material consisted of peripheral blood, taken 28 days after the second AZD1222 dose. Receptors originate from an adult who received the AZD1222 COVID-19 vaccine.

This sequence joins TRBV6-6 and TRBJ2-2, with 13 bases identical to TRBD2. V trimming: 6 bases; J trimming: 10 bases; junction bases outside the gene matches: 5. The CDR3 extends over 14 amino acids. Per the germline V gene, CDR1 is MNHNY and CDR2 is SVGAGI (reference sequence). CDR3 sequence reads: CASSGLAGAVELFF. CDR3 DNA: TGTGCCAGCAGCGGACTAGCGGGGGCCGTGGAGCTGTTTTTT.

CDR3 loop: CASAGQTNEKLFF. The CDR3 DNA follows: TGTGCCAGCGCGGGACAGACTAATGAAAAACTGTTTTTT. The chain is built from TRBV2 and TRBJ1-4; 7 bases are a match to TRBD1. The germline gives CDR1 SNHLY, CDR2 FYNNEI. This CDR3 has 13 residues. Trimming removed 8 bases from V and 2 bases from J; junction bases left unmatched: 2.

The chain is built from TRBV19 and TRBJ1-5; TRBD1 is a possible D gene (6 bases). Germline V CDR1 and CDR2: LNHDA, SQIVND (reference sequence). CDR3 length: 17 amino acids. V lost 7 bases and J 0 bases, leaving 19 bases between the germline ends. The CDR3 spells CASTLLRGQFSNQPQHF. CDR3 DNA sequence: TGTGCCAGTACCCTACTTCGAGGACAGTTTAGCAATCAGCCCCAGCATTTT.

The chain is built from TRBV5-5 and TRBJ2-2; TRBD1 might be the D (6 bases). Germline CDR1 and CDR2: SGHKS and YYEKEE (reference sequence). The CDR3 has 14 amino acids. The V and J ends lost 4 bases and 3 bases respectively, with 10 bases between them. The CDR3 region has the DNA TGTGCCAGCAGCCGAGGGGGATACACCGGGGAGCTGTTTTTT. This translates into CASSRGGYTGELFF.

The rearrangement uses TRBV3-1 (or the pseudogene TRBV3-2) and TRBJ1-3; D is possibly TRBD1 (5 bases). The CDR3 covers 14 residues. V shed 5 bases and J shed 3 bases, with 11 bases lying between them. Germline V gene lookup returns CDR1 LGHDT and CDR2 YNNKEL (reference sequence). CDR3 sequence: CASSTRDGGNTIYF. In DNA form, the CDR3 reads TGTGCCAGCAGCACCCGGGACGGTGGAAACACCATATATTTT.

The chain is built from TRBV6-5 and TRBJ2-2; tentatively, D is TRBD1 or TRBD2 (5 bases each). The germline CDR1 and CDR2 sequences are MNHEY and SVGAGI. Trimming removed 11 bases from V and 2 bases from J, with 12 bases in between. The CDR3 is 13 residues long. CDR3 sequence: CAPGRTNTGELFF. The CDR3, as DNA: TGTGCCCCGGGACGGACTAACACCGGGGAGCTGTTTTTT.

The rearrangement joins TRBV5-6 to TRBJ1-1; 7 bases map to TRBD1. The J segment lost 10 bases and the V segment lost 2 bases, leaving 8 bases of the junction unmatched. Germline CDR1 is SGHDT and CDR2 is YYEEEE. The CDR3 length is 13 residues. The CDR3: CASSFGTEGRAFF. The CDR3 DNA reads as TGTGCCAGCAGCTTCGGGACAGAGGGGCGAGCTTTCTTT.

The chain links TRBV11-2 to TRBJ1-2, with D unclear. CDR3 size: 13 residues. Trimming shortened V by 5 bases and J by 6 bases, and 13 bases separated the two germline ends. Germline V gene sequence: CDR1 SGHAT, CDR2 FQNNGV. The CDR3 loop is CASSPYQDDGYTF. The CDR3 DNA sequence: TGTGCCAGCAGCCCCTACCAGGACGATGGCTACACCTTC. The entire variable domain, with the rest obtained from reference TRBV11-2 and TRBJ1-2, is as follows: EAGVAQSPRYKIIEKRQSVAFWCNPISGHATLYWYQQILGQGPKLLIQFQNNGVVDDSQLPKDRFSAERLKGVDSTLKIQPAKLEDSAVYLCASSPYQDDGYTFGSGTRLTVV.

The chain joins TRBV5-4 to TRBJ2-7; D call uncertain. The ends were cut back, 4 bases at V and 6 bases at J, with 11 bases in the middle. Germline V lookup: CDR1 SGHNT, CDR2 YYREEE (reference sequence). The CDR3 totals 12 residues. CDR3 nucleotide sequence: TGTGCCAGCAGCCACGGCCTGGGCGAGCAGTACTTC. Translating gives CASSHGLGEQYF.

V usage is TRBV5-8 and J usage is TRBJ2-3; a possible D gene is TRBD1 (5 bases). Deletions cut 1 base from V and 1 base from J, with 10 bases between. This CDR3 region has 15 residues. CDR1 and CDR2 from the germline V gene are SGHTS and YDEGEE. CDR3 DNA: TGTGCCAGCAGCTTGCGTGAAGGGGGCACAGATACGCAGTATTTT. Its protein product is CASSLREGGTDTQYF.

The chain links TRBV19 to TRBJ2-1, with 10 positions matching TRBD2. The CDR3 covers 15 residues. Losses at the gene ends were 5 bases for V and 6 bases for J; bases not matched to a gene: 7. CDR1 and CDR2 from the germline V gene are LNHDA and SQIVND (reference sequence). CDR3 nucleotide sequence: TGTGCCAGTAGTCCCTTAGCGGGGGGTATCAATGAGCAGTTCTTC. Its protein product is CASSPLAGGINEQFF.

This clone came up a few times. V usage is TRBV7-3 and J usage is TRBJ2-7; the match to TRBD1 covers 8 bases. V gave up 1 base and J gave up 6 bases; unmatched junction bases: 11. Germline V gene sequence: CDR1 SGHTA, CDR2 FQGTGA. The CDR3 covers 16 residues. CDR3 amino acids: CASSLKSPDREPEQYF. DNA of the CDR3: TGTGCCAGCAGCTTAAAATCCCCGGACAGGGAACCCGAGCAGTACTTC.

This chain connects TRBV11-2 to TRBJ2-7, with no clear D. With 2 bases removed from V and 3 bases from J, the gap between germline ends came to 11 bases. The CDR3 spans 14 residues. The germline V gene encodes CDR1 SGHAT and CDR2 FQNNGV. CDR3 nucleotides: TGTGCCAGCAGCTTACTTCCAGGAGTCTACGAGCAGTACTTC. Translated: CASSLLPGVYEQYF.

The V call is TRBV4-3, the J call TRBJ1-5; D unclear. The CDR3 extends over 14 amino acids. Germline V CDR1 and CDR2: LGHNA, YSLEER. Trimming shortened V by 0 bases and J by 0 bases, and 3 bases separated the two germline ends. DNA for the CDR3: TGCGCCAGCAGCCAAGAGATTAGCAATCAGCCCCAGCATTTT. It encodes CASSQEISNQPQHF.

This chain joins TRBV7-8 and TRBJ2-1, with no clear D. Trimming removed 1 base from V and 1 base from J, with 11 bases in between. Germline CDR1 and CDR2: SGHVS and FQNEAQ. The CDR3 sequence is 16 residues long. CDR3 coding DNA: TGTGCCAGCAGCTTAGTCAGAGCTGGGTCCTACAATGAGCAGTTCTTC. Its protein is CASSLVRAGSYNEQFF.